This T cell receptor beta chain derives from a study of T cell repertoires in cytomegalovirus infection (dated by TCRdb to 2018 to 2020). For context, the study as a whole: Peptide stimulations targeted recently identified HLA-C-restricted CMV epitopes, whose presentation resists viral immunomodulation, together with well-studied HLA-B-restricted epitopes. Donor HLA type was relevant to the analysis, because carriage of CMV infection together with the matching HLA type was indicated by public TCR beta signatures. Here is what the overall study found, with its caveats: The ex vivo response was dominated by HLA-C-restricted CMV-specific TCR beta clonotypes, which also provided the single most frequent clonotype in two of eight donors. In both this cohort and an independent roughly 350-donor cohort, the cumulative frequency of public TCR beta family members distinguished carriers of CMV infection plus the relevant HLA type.

This clonotype was observed a few times. Its antigen is unknown. Base quality data are lacking; no much larger clone is found one base away. The sample's treatment or condition label is to be understood as: in vitro stimulation with specific CMV peptide epitopes to enrich CMV-specific T cells. The reads were generated on an Illumina HiSeq 1500. TCRdb applied fastp at Q25 and MiXCR to the public reads, then kept only in-frame beta chains. Each entry merges the rows of one CDR3 protein and shows their most common DNA and genes. The sample data list under 500,000 distinct CDR3 sequences, and 42% of these were observed just once. About 39% of the sample comes from the top ten. Sequencing used cultured PBMCs, obtained from culture after CMV antigen stimulation. The clonotype was recovered from a human donor in good health (CMV status not recorded). Some clones in this sample may be carry-over from other donors' samples.

DNA sequence: TGTGCCAGCAGCTTAGCTAGGTCCCCAGGGTTTTACGAGCAGTACTTC. Its product reads: CASSLARSPGFYEQYF. Recombination joined TRBV7-2 with TRBJ2-7, with TRBD1 as a weak D call on 5 bases. The CDR3 numbers 16 residues from cysteine through phenylalanine. CDR3 DNA is the only sequence kept; it has 48 bases, read in frame from the first base. Trimming at the junction amounts to 0 bases on V and 4 bases on J, and the germline ends lie 16 bases apart. The germline V gene gives CDR1 as SGHTA and CDR2 as FQGNSA.